The sequence of this T cell receptor (beta chain) was determined in a study of cytomegalovirus exposure and HLA in healthy donors (TCRdb year 2017). For context, the study as a whole: An earlier analysis of roughly 500 of the donors reported 276 Gb of sequence data and 120 million or so unique TCR beta sequences from some 180 million T cells. An earlier analysis of 500 to 750 of the donors applied high-throughput TCR beta sequencing to assess whether each TCR beta V gene segment acted as functional or pseudogenic. HLA typing included class I and class II loci at four-digit resolution. Because of strong linkage in the cohort, roughly five DR-DQ haplotypes were treated as single units for association and clustering. Among around 400 genotyped donors of the cohort, an average of around 220,000 unique TCR beta nucleotide sequences was sequenced per donor, of which about 20% were non-productive. Every repertoire in the discovery cohort had been generated on one and the same sequencing platform. High-throughput TCR immunosequencing, statistical association of individual TCRs with disease status, and machine learning were combined to predict cytomegalovirus infection status. A later analysis re-examined previously published TCR beta repertoires from about 700 donors and added high-resolution HLA genotyping to investigate patterns of TCR occurrence. An early release that covered fewer than 800 HLA-typed donors contained approximately 290 gigabases of sequencing data and tens of millions of unique TCR sequences. Rather than drawing on any new phenotypic data, the later analysis identified candidate immune exposures from TCR beta sequences and the way those sequences occurred across donors. Using immunosequencing, the study profiled T cell repertoires from around 670 subjects and related those repertoires to cytomegalovirus serostatus. The genetic ancestry cluster associated with self-reported Caucasian donors included 81% of the roughly 410 genotyped donors. Besides the first cohort of around 700 subjects, a separate validation cohort made up of roughly 120 different subjects was used. Genome-wide SNP genotypes for about 55% of the 666 donors were used in a later genetic analysis, which treated that subset as a discovery cohort. The study was designed to test whether signatures of past pathogen exposure could be identified by cataloging public T cell receptors. The number of donors typed differed by locus, with roughly 629-640 for A, B, C, DRB1 and DQB1, more than 500 for DQA1, about 610 for DPA1, and about 450 for DPB1. Donor age, sex, ethnicity and CMV serostatus were collected together with the repertoire data. What the work shows at the level of the full study, not this receptor alone: Compared with equally common non-associated chains, HLA-associated TCR beta chains in a later analysis were more clonally expanded and had lower generation probabilities. Across donors, most TCR sequences were observed very rarely, whereas some public TCRs were present in many individuals. In a later analysis, the rate of TCR association differed among HLA loci, with DRB1 alleles having the most associated TCRs and HLA-C alleles having the fewest. Some IMGT-functional V segments, including TRBV6-2 and TRBV6-3, could not be told apart with the 87-base-pair reads, so those segments were excluded. Presence/absence analyses assumed roughly uniform sequencing depth across donors, an assumption that may not hold. This cohort had only TCR beta chains sequenced, and the lack of alpha or paired-chain data limited which features could be detected. In a later analysis, some 18,000 TCR beta sequences were associated with specific HLA alleles at a false discovery rate of 0.05. The study gave a list of about 160 TCR beta chains associated with cytomegalovirus. The classifier was reported to diagnose cytomegalovirus status with high specificity and sensitivity in both the original cohort and the validation cohort. For the cohort, immune exposure information was limited to CMV serostatus. The earlier analysis of 587 of the donors excluded some 16 rarely observed V segments, including chromosome 9 orphons, because counts were too low. An earlier analysis of roughly 570 of the donors showed that most TCR beta V segments appeared in productive rearrangements either about 87% or about 30% of the time, which broadly matched IMGT annotations. It was suggested by the authors that the approach could potentially be generalized to other disease states and immunological phenotypes. Correlated functional status among segregating V segments might reflect linkage disequilibrium, but an unknown experimental factor could not be ruled out. A later genetic analysis associated a missense DCLRE1C variant with V-gene and J-gene trimming of TCR beta chains, and an independent cohort replicated the association. Strong co-occurrence of HLA alleles, especially DR and DQ, made assigning TCR associations to individual alleles difficult. According to a later analysis, most CMV-associated TCR beta chains appeared to be HLA-restricted, and the HLA associations seemed to be driven largely by CMV exposure. Compared with the approximately 710-donor mean, donors in an Asian-associated ancestry cluster had fewer N-insertions in productive TCRs, according to a later genetic analysis. In vitro tests confirmed that a few of the cytomegalovirus-associated TCR beta chains recognize cytomegalovirus antigens. According to a later analysis, parvovirus B19, influenza, CMV and Epstein-Barr virus appeared linked to several top co-occurrence clusters. A further reported finding was that TCR beta sequences accurately predicted the HLA-A and HLA-B alleles for most subjects in the first cohort. Because HLA typing was missing for some donors at each locus, association tests included only the typed subset. A group of highly shared sequence variants was considered likely to be a technical artifact of the sequencing pipeline.

The cohort comprised around 690 healthy bone marrow donors. At the time of sampling, every cohort member was nominally healthy, though immune exposures that went unrecorded were likely present. The donor tested CMV seropositive and was one of the 289 seropositive cohort members. Each donor provided a peripheral blood sample, and peripheral blood mononuclear cells were used for TCR beta sequencing. The Qiagen DNeasy Blood Extraction Kit was used to extract genomic DNA from the blood cell samples. The method was the immunoSEQ multiplex PCR assay. For the multiplex PCR, a mixture combining 60 forward primers for TCR Vbeta segments and 13 reverse primers for TCR Jbeta segments was used. The CDR3 region of rearranged TCR beta genes was amplified from genomic DNA with a multiplex PCR assay. Amplified TCR beta libraries were sequenced as 87-base-pair reads on the Illumina HiSeq System. As for the authors' bioinformatics: Across the 700 or so repertoires, a later analysis counted some 80 million unique TCR beta chains, 9 million to 14 million of which were shared by at least two donors. To remove PCR and sequencing errors, raw reads were error-corrected and collapsed into unique sequences using a nearest-neighbor algorithm that merged closely related sequences. CDR3 sequences were aligned to IMGT reference sequences to assign V, D and J gene segments. Each retained sequence needed at least a six-nucleotide match to both a V gene segment and a J gene segment. A rearrangement counted as productive if the CDR3 had no stop codons and remained in frame with V and J, and every other rearrangement counted as non-productive. Following IMGT convention, CDR3 was defined as the stretch from the second conserved V-encoded cysteine to the conserved J-encoded phenylalanine. The earlier analysis of about 570 of the donors excluded any sequence lacking an unambiguous match to a single V gene segment. An earlier analysis of a few hundred of the donors called V segments functional above 56.7% productive rearrangements and segregating when the between-donor standard deviation exceeded 5%. To diagnose cytomegalovirus status from the catalog of TCR beta chain sequences, a statistical classification framework was built. A later analysis assigned V and J genes by comparing TCR nucleotide sequences with IMGT/GENE-DB human TR gene sequences. Using the TCRdist pipeline, a later analysis assigned CDR3 sequences along with most-parsimonious VDJ recombination scenarios. In a later analysis, each TCR beta chain was defined by its CDR3 amino acid sequence together with its V-gene family, and reads without a unique V-gene family were excluded. A later analysis removed 550 to 700 highly shared, low-generation-probability nucleotide sequences to deal with suspected cross-contamination and a sequencing artifact. A later analysis calculated a clonal expansion index for each public chain from normalized within-repertoire ranks of inferred template counts. Generation probabilities in a later analysis came from a VDJ recombination model fitted to out-of-frame rearrangements, and those results were checked against IGoR. Hypergeometric tests were used in a later analysis to score TCR-TCR, TCR-HLA and TCR-CMV co-occurrence, with a repertoire-size bias correction applied to the TCR pairs. A later analysis estimated false discovery rates by permuting HLA or CMV assignments 20 times. In a later analysis, co-occurring TCRs were grouped with DBSCAN, and TCRdist sequence similarity was added when clustering was performed within HLA-allele-positive subsets. For co-occurrence clustering, repertoires with fewer than 30,000 or more than 120,000 public chains were excluded, along with roughly 5 repertoires with anomalous nucleotide sharing. TCRdb stores this immuneACCESS table with in-frame sequences only. Part of the clones is absent; in the studies checked, under half of the shortfall reflects unresolved V genes, and no reason is known for the rest. The V and J calls and clone size come from that table; D and trimming were worked out from the DNA. The sample contains around 68,000 clones, about 75% of them found a single time. Together, the top ten hold around 7.4% of the sample.

To note about this clone: The specificity of this receptor is unknown. The input lacks base qualities; no much larger clone sits a single base away.

Trimming takes 0 bases off V and 5 bases off J; junction bases not matched to a gene: 7. CDR1 and CDR2 (SGHDT, YYEEEE) derive from the germline V gene. Its CDR3 holds 16 amino acids, cysteine through phenylalanine. Only the CDR3 DNA is retained, 48 bases long and in frame from the first base. Sequencing was performed on PBMCs. The chain employs TRBV5-6 and TRBJ2-7; TRBD2 fits 11 bases in the junction. This sequence was found in a woman younger than 45 in good health and CMV-seropositive. CDR3 region: CASSLEVLAGGNEQYF. In nucleotides, the sequence is TGTGCCAGCAGCTTGGAGGTATTAGCGGGAGGGAACGAGCAGTACTTC.